This T cell receptor beta chain appears in the sequencing data of a study of glioma-infiltrating T cells after dendritic cell vaccination. Fresh-frozen tumor tissue and more than two years of survival data were available for all. None of the glioblastoma patients had an isocitrate dehydrogenase mutation. Blood PBMC samples: pre-vaccination, two weeks post third vaccination, and at tumor progression. Germline lookup yields CDR1 SGHRS and CDR2 YFSETQ. Trimming took 4 bases from V and 2 from J; bases not matched to a gene: 3. This CDR3 contains 15 residues. The immunoSEQ assay amplified TCRB CDR3 from up to 2 ug DNA. Clones were read by immunoSEQ multiplex PCR, and TCRdb kept only the in-frame ones, dropping some. The sample lists tens of thousands of clones; 80% to 85% were seen once.

Source: blood, taken before dendritic cell vaccination. The rearrangement joins TRBV5-1 to TRBJ1-5; TRBD1 aligns across 10 bases. This clonotype was sampled from a human donor with glioblastoma. CDR3 residues: CASSPGTGGNQPQHF. In nucleotides, the CDR3 is TGCGCCAGCAGCCCCGGGACAGGGGGCAATCAGCCCCAGCATTTT.